This TCR beta chain was documented in a study of identical twins' blood T cells. This CDR3 is 13 amino acids long. Looked up from germline, CDR1 is SQVTM and CDR2 is ANQGSEA. Each CDR3 protein is one row after TCRdb ran MiXCR on the 5' RACE reads. The data hold hundreds of thousands of distinct CDR3 sequences, with 25% to 35% observed a single time. This TCR derives from a woman aged 18 to 55 in good health. What was sequenced was PBMCs. This sequence joins TRBV29-1 and TRBJ2-2, with 8 bases aligning to TRBD2. The CDR3 DNA sequence: TGCACCGCAAGCGGGAGAGGTTCCGGGGAGCTGTTTTTT. It yields the protein CTASGRGSGELFF.